The source of this T cell receptor (beta chain) is a study of CD8 T cells in Susac syndrome. Germline assignment: CDR1 LGHNT and CDR2 FRNRAP. With 5 bases removed from V and 9 bases from J, the gap between germline ends came to 14 bases. CDR3 length equals 12 residues. RNA amounts of roughly 0.45 to 1 ug underwent reverse transcription with random hexamers. TCRdb analysed the immunoSEQ multiplex PCR reads with MiXCR anew, one entry per CDR3 protein. Of roughly 200,000 distinct CDR3 sequences in the sample, approximately 95% were seen once. The rearrangement links TRBV12-5 to TRBJ2-7; no definite D call. This sequence was found in a human donor with multiple sclerosis. The sample comprised CD8+ T cells from PBMCs. CDR3 region: CASGNQLRSQYF. DNA of the CDR3: TGTGCTAGTGGTAACCAACTACGTTCGCAGTACTTC.